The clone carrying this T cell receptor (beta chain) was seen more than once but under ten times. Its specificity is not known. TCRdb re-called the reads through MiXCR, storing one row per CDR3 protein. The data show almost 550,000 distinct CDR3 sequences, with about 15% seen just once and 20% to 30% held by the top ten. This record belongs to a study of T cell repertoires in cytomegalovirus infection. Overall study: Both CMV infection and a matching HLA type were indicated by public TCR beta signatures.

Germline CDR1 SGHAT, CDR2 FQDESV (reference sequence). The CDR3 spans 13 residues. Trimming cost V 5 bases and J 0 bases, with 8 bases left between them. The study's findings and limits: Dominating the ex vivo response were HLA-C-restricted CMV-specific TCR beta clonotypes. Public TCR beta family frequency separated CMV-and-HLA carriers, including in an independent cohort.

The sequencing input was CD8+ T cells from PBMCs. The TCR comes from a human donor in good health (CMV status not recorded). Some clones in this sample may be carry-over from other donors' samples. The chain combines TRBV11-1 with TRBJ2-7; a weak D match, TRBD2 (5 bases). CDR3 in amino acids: CASSGEHSYEQYF. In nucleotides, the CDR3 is TGTGCCAGCAGCGGGGAGCACTCCTACGAGCAGTACTTC.